This record covers a single T cell receptor beta chain. The antigen remains undetermined. The data are from a study of T-cell reconstitution after alpha-beta-depleted transplantation in children. The TCRbeta library incorporated unique molecular identifiers. TCRdb ran MiXCR on the PCR reads and lists one entry per CDR3 protein. This sample has 400,000 to 450,000 distinct CDR3 sequences; 43% occur once, and the top ten carry about 30%. Study findings and constraints: It was reported that alpha-beta T cells came from several hundred expanded graft clones (about two months after transplant). Some patients' high day-60 TCRbeta diversity was traced to surviving recipient T cells and thymic progenitors. T-cell numbers and diversity, one year after transplant, stemmed largely from T cells that were newly produced.

V lost 0 bases to trimming and J lost 7 bases; unmatched junction nucleotides: 4. This CDR3 comprises 15 residues. CDR1 and CDR2 from the germline V gene are SGHRS and YFSETQ. The sequenced sample was PBMCs, obtained before TCRalphabeta/CD19-depleted stem cell transplant. The rearrangement links TRBV5-1 to TRBJ1-1, with 12 bases lining up with TRBD1. The receptor's source is a girl under 10 years old with aplastic anemia, due to receive a stem cell transplant. CDR3 DNA sequence: TGCGCCAGCAGCTTGGGGGACAGGGGGCATCTTGAAGCTTTCTTT. Translating it yields CASSLGDRGHLEAFF. Full variable domain (outside the CDR3, taken from reference TRBV5-1 and TRBJ1-1): KAGVTQTPRYLIKTRGQQVTLSCSPISGHRSVSWYQQTPGQGLQFLFEYFSETQRNKGNFPGRFSGRQFSNSRSEMNVSTLELGDSALYLCASSLGDRGHLEAFFGQGTRLTVV.